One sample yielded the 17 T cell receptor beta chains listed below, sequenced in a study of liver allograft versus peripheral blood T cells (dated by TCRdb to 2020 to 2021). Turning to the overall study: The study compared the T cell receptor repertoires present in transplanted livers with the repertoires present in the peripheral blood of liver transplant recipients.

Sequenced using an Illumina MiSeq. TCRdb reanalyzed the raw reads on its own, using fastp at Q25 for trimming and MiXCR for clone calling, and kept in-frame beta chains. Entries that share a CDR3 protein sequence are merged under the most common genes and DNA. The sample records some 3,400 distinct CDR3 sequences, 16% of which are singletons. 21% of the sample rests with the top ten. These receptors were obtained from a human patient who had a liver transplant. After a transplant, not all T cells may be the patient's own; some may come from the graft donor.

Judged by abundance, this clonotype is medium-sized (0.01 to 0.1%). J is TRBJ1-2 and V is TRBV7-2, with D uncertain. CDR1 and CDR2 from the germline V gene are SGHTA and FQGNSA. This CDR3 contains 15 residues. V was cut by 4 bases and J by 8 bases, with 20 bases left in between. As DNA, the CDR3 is TGTGCCAGCAGCTCCCCGGGCCCAACCTCGAAAGGCTACACCTTC. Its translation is CASSSPGPTSKGYTF.

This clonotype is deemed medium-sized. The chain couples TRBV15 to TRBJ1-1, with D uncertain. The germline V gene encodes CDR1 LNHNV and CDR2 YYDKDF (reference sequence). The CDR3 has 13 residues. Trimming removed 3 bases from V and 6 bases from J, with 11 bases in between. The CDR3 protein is CATSRIIGSEAFF. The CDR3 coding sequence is TGTGCCACCAGCAGGATCATAGGCTCTGAAGCTTTCTTT.

CDR3 DNA: TGCAGTGCGGCCTCAGGGGATCAGCCCCAGCATTTT. Amino acid sequence: CSAASGDQPQHF. The chain has TRBV20-1 and TRBJ1-5, with D possibly matching TRBD1 (6 bases). Germline assignment: CDR1 DFQATT and CDR2 SNEGSKA (reference sequence). The CDR3 spans 12 residues. V was shortened by 6 bases and J by 5 bases, with 11 bases between the two germline ends.

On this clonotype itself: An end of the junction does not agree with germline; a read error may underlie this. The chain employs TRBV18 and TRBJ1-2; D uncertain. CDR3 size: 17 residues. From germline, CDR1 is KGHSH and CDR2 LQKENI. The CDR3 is CVSSLSEGVSRNYGYTF. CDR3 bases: TGTGTCAGCTCACTGAGCGAGGGTGTCTCAAGAAACTATGGCTACACCTTC.

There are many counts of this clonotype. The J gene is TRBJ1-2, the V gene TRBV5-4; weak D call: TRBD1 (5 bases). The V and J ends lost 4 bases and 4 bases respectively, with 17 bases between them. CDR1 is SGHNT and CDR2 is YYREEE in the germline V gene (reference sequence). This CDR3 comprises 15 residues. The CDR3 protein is CASSPTRDGLYGYTF. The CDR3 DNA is TGTGCCAGCAGCCCGACCCGGGACGGACTCTATGGCTACACCTTC. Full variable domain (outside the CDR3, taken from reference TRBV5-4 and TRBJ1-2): ETGVTQSPTHLIKTRGQQVTLRCSSQSGHNTVSWYQQALGQGPQFIFQYYREEENGRGNFPPRFSGLQFPNYSSELNVNALELDDSALYLCASSPTRDGLYGYTFGSGTRLTVV.

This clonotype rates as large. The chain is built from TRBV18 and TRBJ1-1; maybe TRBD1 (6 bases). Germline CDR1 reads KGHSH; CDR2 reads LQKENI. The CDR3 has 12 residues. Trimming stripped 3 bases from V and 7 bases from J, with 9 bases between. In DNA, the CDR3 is TGTGCCAGCTCACCGCTAGGGGGTGAAGCTTTCTTT. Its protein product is CASSPLGGEAFF.

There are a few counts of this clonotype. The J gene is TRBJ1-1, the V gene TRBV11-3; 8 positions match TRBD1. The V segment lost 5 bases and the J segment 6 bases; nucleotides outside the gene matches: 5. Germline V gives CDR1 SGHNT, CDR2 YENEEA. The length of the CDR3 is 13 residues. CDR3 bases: TGTGCCAGCAGCCAGGACAGGGAACCTGAAGCTTTCTTT. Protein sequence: CASSQDREPEAFF.

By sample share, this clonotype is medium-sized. CDR3 DNA sequence: TGTGCCAGCAGCCCGGGACCAGAAGGCTACACCTTC. This gives the protein CASSPGPEGYTF. The chain combines TRBV7-2 with TRBJ1-2, with D maybe TRBD1 (5 bases). Looked up from germline, CDR1 is SGHTA and CDR2 is FQGNSA. With 5 bases removed from V and 8 bases from J, the gap between germline ends came to 12 bases. This CDR3 region has 12 residues. The variable domain in full, with the rest retrieved from reference TRBV7-2 and TRBJ1-2, is GAGVSQSPSNKVTEKGKDVELRCDPISGHTALYWYRQSLGQGLEFLIYFQGNSAPDKSGLPSDRFSAERTGGSVSTLTIQRTQQEDSAVYLCASSPGPEGYTFGSGTRLTVV.

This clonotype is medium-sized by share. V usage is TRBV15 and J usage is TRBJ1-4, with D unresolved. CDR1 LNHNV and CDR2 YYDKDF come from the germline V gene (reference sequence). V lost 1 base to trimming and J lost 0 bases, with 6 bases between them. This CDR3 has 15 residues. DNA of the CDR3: TGTGCCACCAGCAGAGGGCCGTCAACTAATGAAAAACTGTTTTTT. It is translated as CATSRGPSTNEKLFF.

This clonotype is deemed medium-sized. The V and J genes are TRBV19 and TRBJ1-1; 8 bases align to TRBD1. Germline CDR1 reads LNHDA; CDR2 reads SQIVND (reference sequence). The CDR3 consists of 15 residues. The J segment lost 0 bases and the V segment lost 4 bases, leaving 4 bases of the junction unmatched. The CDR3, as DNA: TGTGCCAGTAGTAGGGACAGGACGATGAACACTGAAGCTTTCTTT. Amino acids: CASSRDRTMNTEAFF.

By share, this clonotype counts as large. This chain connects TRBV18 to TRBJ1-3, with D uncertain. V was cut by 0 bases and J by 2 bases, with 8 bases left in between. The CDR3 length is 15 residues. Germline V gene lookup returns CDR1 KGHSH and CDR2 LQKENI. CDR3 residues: CASSPPRATGNTIYF. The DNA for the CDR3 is TGTGCCAGCTCACCACCCCGGGCAACTGGAAACACCATATATTTT.

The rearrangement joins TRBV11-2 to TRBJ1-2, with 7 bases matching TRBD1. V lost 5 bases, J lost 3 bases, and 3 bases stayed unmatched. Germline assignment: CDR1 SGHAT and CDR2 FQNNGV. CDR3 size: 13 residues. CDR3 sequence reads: CASSARGDYGYTF. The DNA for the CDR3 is TGTGCCAGCAGCGCCAGGGGGGACTATGGCTACACCTTC.

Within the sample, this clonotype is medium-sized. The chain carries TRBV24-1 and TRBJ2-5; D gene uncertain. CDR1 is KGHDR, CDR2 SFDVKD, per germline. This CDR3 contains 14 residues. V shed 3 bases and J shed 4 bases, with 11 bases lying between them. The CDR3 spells CATSDAYTGETQYF. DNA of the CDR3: TGTGCCACCAGTGATGCCTACACCGGAGAGACCCAGTACTTC.

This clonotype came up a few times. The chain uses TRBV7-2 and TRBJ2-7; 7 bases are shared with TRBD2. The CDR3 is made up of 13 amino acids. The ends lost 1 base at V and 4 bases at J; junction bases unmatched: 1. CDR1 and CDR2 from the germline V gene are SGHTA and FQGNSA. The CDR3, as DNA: TGTGCCAGCAGCTTAGTGGGGGGGTACGAGCAGTACTTC. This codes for CASSLVGGYEQYF.

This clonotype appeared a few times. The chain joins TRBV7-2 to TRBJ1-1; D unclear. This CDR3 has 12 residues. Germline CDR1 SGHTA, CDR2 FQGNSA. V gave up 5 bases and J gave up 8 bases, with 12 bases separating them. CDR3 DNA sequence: TGTGCCAGCAGCGACCCCATAGGGGAAGCTTTCTTT. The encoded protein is CASSDPIGEAFF.

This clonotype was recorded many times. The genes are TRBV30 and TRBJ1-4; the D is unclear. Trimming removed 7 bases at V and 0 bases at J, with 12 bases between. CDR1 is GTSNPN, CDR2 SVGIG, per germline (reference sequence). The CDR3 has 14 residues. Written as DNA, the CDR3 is TGTGCCTCTTGGAGATCTGCAACTAATGAAAAACTGTTTTTT. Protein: CASWRSATNEKLFF.

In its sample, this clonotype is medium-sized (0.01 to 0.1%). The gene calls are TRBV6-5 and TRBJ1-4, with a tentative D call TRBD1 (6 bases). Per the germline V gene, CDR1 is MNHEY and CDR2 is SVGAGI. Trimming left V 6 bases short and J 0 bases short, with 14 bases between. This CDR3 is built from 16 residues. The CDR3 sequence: CASRSLRGATNEKLFF. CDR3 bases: TGTGCCAGCAGGTCTTTGAGGGGGGCAACTAATGAAAAACTGTTTTTT.